The rows below give T cell receptor beta chains drawn from one sample of a study of CD8+ T cells in alopecia areata. TCRdb's table, derived via immunoSEQ multiplex PCR, lists solely in-frame clones and lacks some. This sample carries over 150,000 clones, 55% to 75% of them seen once, and the ten largest clones take 5.5%. The starting material was CD4+ T cells sorted from blood, obtained at week 24, from a patient treated with tofacitinib. These receptors originate from a human donor with alopecia areata. Both conserved end residues are part of each CDR3. Each record gives: D gene, V gene, clone size, J gene, CDR3 protein, CDR3 DNA. D genes are given only for firm matches. Clone size appears in some rows only: once, few, many, or a class for an expanded clone.

>.|TRBV4-3|.|TRBJ1-6
CASSQQQGSPLHF
TGCGCCAGCAGCCAACAGCAGGGTTCACCCCTCCACTTT
>TRBD1|TRBV5-1|.|TRBJ2-7
CASSLLGQEISYEQYF
TGCGCCAGCAGCTTGTTAGGACAGGAAATCTCCTACGAGCAGTACTTC
>.|TRBV15|.|TRBJ2-7
CATSRDRRGEAYEQYF
TGTGCCACCAGCAGAGATCGTAGAGGGGAGGCCTACGAGCAGTACTTC
>TRBD2|TRBV5-4|.|TRBJ2-3
CASSSGLAVGWDTQYF
TGTGCCAGCAGTTCTGGACTAGCAGTGGGATGGGATACGCAGTATTTT
>.|TRBV29-1|.|TRBJ2-5
CSSVASQQTQYF
TGCAGCAGCGTGGCTAGTCAACAGACCCAGTACTTC
>TRBD1|TRBV5-5|.|TRBJ1-1
CASSSDRGGNTEAFF
TGTGCCAGCAGCTCGGACAGGGGTGGGAACACTGAAGCTTTCTTT
>.|TRBV15|.|TRBJ2-3
CATRWEDTQYF
TGTGCCACCCGATGGGAAGATACGCAGTATTTT
>.|TRBV5-4|many|TRBJ2-2
CASSNGGGAATGELFF
TGTGCCAGCAGCAACGGTGGGGGGGCGGCCACCGGGGAGCTGTTTTTT
>TRBD2|TRBV14|few|TRBJ2-1
CASSQDRRLAGYNEQFF
TGTGCCAGCAGCCAAGATCGTCGACTAGCGGGATACAATGAGCAGTTCTTC
>.|TRBV27|.|TRBJ2-5
CASTPPVETQYF
TGTGCCAGCACTCCGCCCGTGGAGACCCAGTACTTC
>.|TRBV6-5|few|TRBJ1-5
CASSYSGGYQPQHF
TGTGCCAGCAGTTACTCGGGGGGATATCAGCCCCAGCATTTT